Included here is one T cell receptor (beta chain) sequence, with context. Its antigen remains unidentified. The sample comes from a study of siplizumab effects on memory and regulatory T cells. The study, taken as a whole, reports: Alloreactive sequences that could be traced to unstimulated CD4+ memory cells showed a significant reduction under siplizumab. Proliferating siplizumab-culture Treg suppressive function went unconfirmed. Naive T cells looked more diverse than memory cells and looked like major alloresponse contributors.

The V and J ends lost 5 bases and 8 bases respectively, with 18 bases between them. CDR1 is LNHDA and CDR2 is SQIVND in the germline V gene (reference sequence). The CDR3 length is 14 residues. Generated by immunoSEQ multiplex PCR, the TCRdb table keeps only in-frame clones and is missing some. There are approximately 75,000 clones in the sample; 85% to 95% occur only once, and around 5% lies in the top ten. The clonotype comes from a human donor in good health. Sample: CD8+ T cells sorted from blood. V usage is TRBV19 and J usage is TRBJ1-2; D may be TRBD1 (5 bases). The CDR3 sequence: CASSFKSGTAGYTF. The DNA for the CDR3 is TGTGCCAGTAGTTTCAAATCCGGGACGGCCGGCTACACCTTC.